What follows are 31 T cell receptor beta chains derived from one specimen sequenced in a study of T cell repertoires in cytomegalovirus infection. TCRdb independently ran MiXCR on the reads; one entry per CDR3 protein. The sample carries approximately 140,000 distinct CDR3 sequences, 5.5% to 7% recorded once. The specimen sequenced was PBMCs. The receptors were gathered from a human donor in good health (CMV status not recorded). Some clones in this sample may be carry-over from other donors' samples.

The chain couples TRBV10-2 to TRBJ2-2, with 7 bases lining up with TRBD2. The CDR3 runs 14 residues. The J segment lost 6 bases and the V segment lost 3 bases, leaving 4 bases of the junction unmatched. Germline V gene lookup returns CDR1 WSHSY and CDR2 SAAADI. The CDR3 spells CASSDGGGAGELFF. DNA for the CDR3: TGCGCCAGCAGTGATGGGGGGGGTGCCGGGGAGCTGTTTTTT.

The CDR3 coding sequence is TGTGCCAGCAGGTATGGACAGGAGGGATCGGCTTTCTTT. Translating it yields CASRYGQEGSAFF. The chain links TRBV6-2 or TRBV6-3 to TRBJ1-1, with TRBD1 identical over 7 bases. CDR3 length equals 13 residues. V lost 6 bases, J lost 11 bases, and 12 bases stayed unmatched. Germline assignment: CDR1 MNHEY and CDR2 SVGEGT.

This chain connects TRBV19 to TRBJ1-6; D gene unclear. CDR1 is LNHDA, CDR2 SQIVND, per germline (reference sequence). V lost 5 bases, J lost 1 base, and 15 bases lay in between. The CDR3 is 17 amino acids. The CDR3 sequence: CASSPHARRSYNSPLHF. The CDR3 DNA follows: TGTGCCAGTAGTCCACATGCCAGGAGATCCTATAATTCACCCCTCCACTTT.

V usage is TRBV25-1 and J usage is TRBJ2-2; D might be TRBD1 (6 bases). The V end was cut by 5 bases, the J end by 0 bases, with 13 bases between. Germline CDR1 and CDR2: MGHDK and SYGVNS. The CDR3 is made up of 16 amino acids. CDR3 region: CASSMTGHSNTGELFF. The CDR3 region has the DNA TGTGCCAGCAGTATGACGGGACACTCGAACACCGGGGAGCTGTTTTTT.

This clonotype was detected many times. The chain recombines TRBV7-8 with TRBJ2-5; D is ambiguous. From germline, CDR1 is SGHVS and CDR2 FQNEAQ. The CDR3 sequence is 17 residues long. V lost 2 bases to trimming and J lost 0 bases, with 16 bases between them. As DNA, the CDR3 is TGTGCCAGCAGCTTAAGTCGGCACCTGGGGTACCAAGAGACCCAGTACTTC. Translated, it gives CASSLSRHLGYQETQYF.

This clonotype was recorded at least ten times. The chain is built from TRBV28 and TRBJ2-1, with a tentative D call TRBD2 (5 bases). The ends were cut back, 3 bases at V and 4 bases at J, with 16 bases in the middle. This CDR3 comprises 16 residues. Germline CDR1 MDHEN, CDR2 SYDVKM. The CDR3 sequence is CASSLEVGSLYNEQFF. Written as DNA, the CDR3 is TGTGCCAGCAGTTTGGAGGTGGGCAGCTTATACAATGAGCAGTTCTTC.

In this sample, this clonotype turned up a few times. The chain links TRBV9 to TRBJ1-6; D is unclear. CDR3 length equals 15 residues. Germline loops: CDR1 SGDLS, CDR2 YYNGEE. The V end was cut by 0 bases, the J end by 1 base, with 5 bases between. CDR3 residues: CASSVEGSYNSPLHF. The DNA of the CDR3 is TGTGCCAGCAGCGTAGAAGGATCCTATAATTCACCCCTCCACTTT.

This clonotype was counted a few times. V usage is TRBV4-1 and J usage is TRBJ2-1; either TRBD1 or TRBD2 may fit D (5 bases each). The germline V gene encodes CDR1 MGHRA and CDR2 YSYEKL. The CDR3 loop spans 15 amino acids. V shed 1 base and J shed 6 bases, with 13 bases lying between them. DNA of the CDR3: TGCGCCAGCAGCCAAGCGTTGGGGGTCGCCAATGAGCAGTTCTTC. This codes for CASSQALGVANEQFF.

At least ten counts were recorded for this clonotype. The chain links TRBV7-7 to TRBJ2-5; D is unclear. Trimming pared 1 base from V and 5 bases from J, leaving 11 bases between. The germline V gene has CDR1 SSHAT and CDR2 FNYEAQ (reference sequence). The CDR3 sequence is 14 residues long. CDR3 nucleotides: TGTGCCAGCAGCTTAGGAGTCACCGGGGAGACCCAGTACTTC. The encoded protein is CASSLGVTGETQYF.

This clonotype was detected ten times or more. This chain uses TRBV20-1 with TRBJ1-1; no reliable D call. CDR1 and CDR2 (germline): DFQATT, SNEGSKA (reference sequence). Trimming took 1 base from V and 5 from J, leaving 20 bases between them. The CDR3 consists of 16 residues. The CDR3 is CSARAVLRSTGTEAFF. In DNA, the CDR3 is TGCAGTGCTAGAGCTGTTTTAAGGTCGACTGGAACTGAAGCTTTCTTT.

This clonotype was observed at least ten times. The chain uses TRBV7-2 and TRBJ1-2; a weak D match, TRBD1 (5 bases). CDR3 length: 16 residues. Looked up from germline, CDR1 is SGHTA and CDR2 is FQGNSA. Trimming took 0 bases from V and 4 from J, leaving 15 bases between them. This CDR3 is CASSLASLGQGYGYTF. Here the CDR3 DNA reads TGTGCCAGCAGCTTAGCGAGTTTAGGGCAGGGCTATGGCTACACCTTC.

This clonotype turned up a few times. With a much larger clone just one base away, this may be a read error. This rearrangement joins TRBV5-5 to TRBJ2-1; possibly TRBD2 for D (5 bases). The CDR3 loop spans 13 amino acids. Per the germline V gene, CDR1 is SGHKS and CDR2 is YYEKEE (reference sequence). V lost 5 bases and J 2 bases, leaving 8 bases between the germline ends. The CDR3 reads CASRPGTYNEQFF. Here the CDR3 DNA reads TGTGCCAGCAGGCCCGGGACCTACAATGAGCAGTTCTTC.

The chain is built from TRBV20-1 and TRBJ1-6; no clear D. CDR1 DFQATT and CDR2 SNEGSKA come from the germline V gene (reference sequence). The V end lost 0 bases, the J end lost 11 bases, and 11 bases lay between the germline ends. The CDR3 runs 13 residues. CDR3 nucleotide sequence: TGCAGTGCTAGAGATAAACCGAATACACCCCTCCACTTT. It translates to CSARDKPNTPLHF.

This clonotype was seen ten or more times. The rearrangement joins TRBV7-2 to TRBJ2-2; 9 nucleotides agree with TRBD2. Germline CDR1 is SGHTA and CDR2 is FQGNSA. The CDR3 is 18 residues long. Trimming at V came to 5 bases and at J to 3 bases, leaving 13 bases not matched to a gene. The CDR3 nucleotides are TGTGCCAGCAGCCTTCACCGCGTTAGCGGGGGCCACACCGGGGAGCTGTTTTTT. The encoded protein is CASSLHRVSGGHTGELFF.

In this sample, this clonotype turned up a few times. The rearrangement uses TRBV9 and TRBJ2-1; D perhaps matches TRBD2 (5 bases). The V gene's germline CDR1 is SGDLS and CDR2 YYNGEE. V was cut by 0 bases and J by 9 bases, with 10 bases left in between. This CDR3 has 13 residues. The CDR3 bases are TGTGCCAGCAGCGTAGTGATTCGGGGTGAGCAGTTCTTC. Amino acid sequence: CASSVVIRGEQFF.

This clonotype came up many times. The chain joins TRBV7-8 to TRBJ1-6; no definite D call. The V gene's germline CDR1 is SGHVS and CDR2 FQNEAQ. Deletions cut 3 bases from V and 4 bases from J, with 16 bases between. The CDR3 extends over 17 amino acids. CDR3 in DNA: TGTGCCAGCAGCTTTAGAGGGCGTCAAGATTATAATTCACCCCTCCACTTT. Residues: CASSFRGRQDYNSPLHF. Complete variable domain (other parts from reference TRBV7-8 and TRBJ1-6): GAGVSQSPRYKVAKRGQDVALRCDPISGHVSLFWYQQALGQGPEFLTYFQNEAQLDKSGLPSDRFFAERPEGSVSTLKIQRTQQEDSAVYLCASSFRGRQDYNSPLHFGNGTRLTVT.

This clonotype was picked up many times. The V call is TRBV7-2, the J call TRBJ2-3; 8 bases match TRBD2. The V gene's germline CDR1 is SGHTA and CDR2 FQGNSA. The CDR3 length is 18 residues. The junction had 9 bases not matched to a gene; V was cut back by 0 bases and J by 1 base. CDR3 sequence (DNA): TGTGCCAGCAGCTTAGCGCTCTTATTACTAGCGGGCACAGATACGCAGTATTTT. This gives the protein CASSLALLLLAGTDTQYF. Full variable domain (missing parts from reference TRBV7-2 and TRBJ2-3): GAGVSQSPSNKVTEKGKDVELRCDPISGHTALYWYRQSLGQGLEFLIYFQGNSAPDKSGLPSDRFSAERTGGSVSTLTIQRTQQEDSAVYLCASSLALLLLAGTDTQYFGPGTRLTVL.

This chain joins TRBV5-1 and TRBJ1-4, with 7 nucleotides matching TRBD1. Per germline, CDR1 SGHRS and CDR2 YFSETQ. The J segment lost 5 bases and the V segment lost 0 bases, leaving 4 bases of the junction unmatched. The CDR3 is 15 amino acids. In DNA, the CDR3 is TGCGCCAGCAGCTTGGCCTGGACAGGAAATGAAAAACTGTTTTTT. It translates to CASSLAWTGNEKLFF.

The CDR3 sequence: CASSRQVLAKNIQYF. The CDR3 DNA reads TGTGCCAGCAGTCGCCAGGTCCTAGCCAAAAACATTCAGTACTTC. The J gene is TRBJ2-4, the V gene TRBV6-8, with unresolved D. This CDR3 comprises 15 residues. Germline V gives CDR1 MNHGY, CDR2 SAAAGT. V lost 5 bases, J lost 0 bases, and 11 bases lay in between.

This clonotype is medium-sized. The chain combines TRBV28 with TRBJ2-2; D gene ambiguous. The CDR3 runs to 12 residues. Trimming cost V 2 bases and J 8 bases, with 6 bases left between them. Germline CDR1 MDHEN, CDR2 SYDVKM. The CDR3 protein is CASSLEYGELFF. DNA of the CDR3: TGTGCCAGCAGTTTAGAGTATGGGGAGCTGTTTTTT.

This clonotype was seen ten or more times. This sequence joins TRBV7-2 and TRBJ2-1; TRBD2 aligns across 12 bases. The CDR3 extends over 15 amino acids. V shed 7 bases and J 7 bases; nucleotides not matched to a gene: 8. The germline V gene encodes CDR1 SGHTA and CDR2 FQGNSA. CDR3 residues: CASTPSGGASNEQFF. CDR3 bases: TGTGCCAGCACCCCTAGCGGGGGGGCCTCAAATGAGCAGTTCTTC.

This clonotype was detected many times. The chain employs TRBV7-6 and TRBJ1-1; possible D gene TRBD1, 6 bases. V was cut by 5 bases and J by 4 bases, with 11 bases left in between. CDR3 length: 13 residues. Germline V gene lookup returns CDR1 SGHVS and CDR2 FNYEAQ. CDR3 loop: CASSRRGGTEAFF. As DNA, the CDR3 is TGTGCCAGCAGCCGGAGGGGGGGCACTGAAGCTTTCTTT.

There are a few counts of this clonotype. This chain connects TRBV28 to TRBJ2-7, with a weak D call TRBD1 (5 bases). The CDR3 consists of 14 residues. Looked up from germline, CDR1 is MDHEN and CDR2 is SYDVKM. Trimming stripped 6 bases from V and 2 bases from J, with 14 bases between. The CDR3 loop reads CASSPTDRPYEQYF. In DNA, the CDR3 is TGTGCCAGCAGCCCAACCGACAGACCCTACGAGCAGTACTTC.

This clonotype was recorded many times. The chain couples TRBV28 to TRBJ2-3; D call uncertain. Looked up from germline, CDR1 is MDHEN and CDR2 is SYDVKM. Trimming shortened V by 7 bases and J by 4 bases, and 18 bases separated the two germline ends. The CDR3 runs to 15 residues. CDR3 amino acids: CASTPVRVGSDTQYF. The CDR3 DNA reads TGTGCCAGCACCCCGGTACGGGTCGGATCAGATACGCAGTATTTT.

This clonotype turned up a few times. J is TRBJ2-7 and V is TRBV24-1; 11 bases align to TRBD1. There are 15 residues in the CDR3. Germline CDR1 and CDR2: KGHDR and SFDVKD. J gave up 0 bases and V 6 bases, and 3 bases lay outside the gene matches. In DNA, the CDR3 is TGTGCCACCAGTTCCGGGACAGGGGGCTCCTACGAGCAGTACTTC. Residues: CATSSGTGGSYEQYF.

This clonotype was detected ten times or more. This chain links TRBV29-1 with TRBJ2-1; D remains unclear. This CDR3 has 12 residues. Trimming cost V 7 bases and J 1 base, with 8 bases left between them. The V gene's germline CDR1 is SQVTM and CDR2 ANQGSEA. The CDR3, as DNA: TGCAGCGGGCGGTGGTCCTACAATGAGCAGTTCTTC. Translating it yields CSGRWSYNEQFF.

The rearrangement links TRBV5-4 to TRBJ1-1; the match to TRBD1 covers 9 bases. Per germline, CDR1 SGHNT and CDR2 YYREEE (reference sequence). After removal of 0 bases from V and 4 bases from J, the junction contained 13 bases not matched to a gene. The CDR3 has 18 amino acids. The CDR3 coding sequence is TGTGCCAGCAGCTTGGGCCCGGGACAGGGTTTTAGAGGCACTGAAGCTTTCTTT. Protein product: CASSLGPGQGFRGTEAFF.

This clonotype was counted between two and nine times. The chain employs TRBV7-4 and TRBJ2-1, with D maybe TRBD1 (6 bases). The germline V and J ends were trimmed by 5 bases and 4 bases, with 15 bases remaining between them. Germline V gene data show CDR1 as SGHVT and CDR2 as SQSDAQ. This CDR3 is built from 15 residues. The CDR3 reads CASSPRGSPYNEQFF. The DNA for the CDR3 is TGTGCCAGCAGCCCTAGGGGGTCGCCATACAATGAGCAGTTCTTC.

This rearrangement joins TRBV6-8 to TRBJ1-1; 7 nucleotides agree with TRBD1. The CDR3 length is 15 residues. Trimming at V came to 4 bases and at J to 1 base, leaving 6 bases not matched to a gene. CDR1 and CDR2 from the germline V gene are MNHGY and SAAAGT. In DNA, the CDR3 is TGTGCCAGCAGTTTCCGGACAGGCCAGAACACTGAAGCTTTCTTT. This codes for CASSFRTGQNTEAFF.

This clonotype qualifies as medium-sized. The chain carries TRBV7-2 and TRBJ2-7; no definite D call. Germline lookup yields CDR1 SGHTA and CDR2 FQGNSA. Deletions cut 4 bases from V and 3 bases from J, with 10 bases between. The CDR3 extends over 13 amino acids. The chain's CDR3 is CASSSGRGYEQYF. CDR3 nucleotides: TGTGCCAGCAGCTCCGGTAGAGGCTACGAGCAGTACTTC. Combining the CDR3 with reference TRBV7-2 and TRBJ2-7 gives the whole variable domain GAGVSQSPSNKVTEKGKDVELRCDPISGHTALYWYRQSLGQGLEFLIYFQGNSAPDKSGLPSDRFSAERTGGSVSTLTIQRTQQEDSAVYLCASSSGRGYEQYFGPGTRLTVT.

Ten or more counts support this clonotype. This rearrangement joins TRBV28 to TRBJ1-2; 9 nucleotides align to TRBD1. The V gene end was trimmed by 7 bases and the J gene end by 1 base; junction bases not matched to a gene: 13. The CDR3 loop spans 17 amino acids. Per the germline V gene, CDR1 is MDHEN and CDR2 is SYDVKM. The CDR3 DNA sequence: TGTGCCAGCAATCCGGGACAGGGTTTCCAGATTAACTATGGCTACACCTTC. Protein sequence: CASNPGQGFQINYGYTF.